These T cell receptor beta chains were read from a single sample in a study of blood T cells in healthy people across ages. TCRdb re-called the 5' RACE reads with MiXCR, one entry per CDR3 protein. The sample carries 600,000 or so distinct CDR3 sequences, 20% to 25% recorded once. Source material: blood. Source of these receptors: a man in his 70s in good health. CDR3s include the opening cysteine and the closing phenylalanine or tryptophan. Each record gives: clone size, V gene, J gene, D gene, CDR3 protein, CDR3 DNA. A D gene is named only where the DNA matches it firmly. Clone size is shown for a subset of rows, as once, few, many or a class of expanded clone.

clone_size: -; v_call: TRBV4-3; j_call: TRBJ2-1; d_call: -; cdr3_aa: CASSQEATGAGNEQFF; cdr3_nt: TGCGCCAGCAGCCAAGAGGCAACGGGAGCAGGCAATGAGCAGTTCTTC
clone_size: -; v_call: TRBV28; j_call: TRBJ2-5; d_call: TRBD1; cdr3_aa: CASSLGSGQGEETQYF; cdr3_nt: TGTGCCAGCAGTTTGGGTTCGGGACAGGGGGAAGAGACCCAGTACTTC
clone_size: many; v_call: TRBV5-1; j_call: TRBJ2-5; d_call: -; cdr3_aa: CASSTGPKYQETQYF; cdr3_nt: TGCGCCAGCAGCACGGGACCCAAGTACCAAGAGACCCAGTACTTC
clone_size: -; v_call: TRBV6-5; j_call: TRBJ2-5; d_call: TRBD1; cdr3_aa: CASSYSPGGLETQYF; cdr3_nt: TGTGCCAGCAGTTACTCACCAGGGGGCTTAGAGACCCAGTACTTC
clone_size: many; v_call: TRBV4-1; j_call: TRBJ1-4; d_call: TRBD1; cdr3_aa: CASSTQGATNEKLFF; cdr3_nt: TGCGCCAGCAGCACTCAGGGGGCAACTAATGAAAAACTGTTTTTT
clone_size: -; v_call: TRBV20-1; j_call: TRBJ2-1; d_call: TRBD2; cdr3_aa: CSAFKQGGGSYNEQFF; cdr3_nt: TGCAGCGCCTTCAAGCAGGGCGGGGGCTCCTACAATGAGCAGTTCTTC
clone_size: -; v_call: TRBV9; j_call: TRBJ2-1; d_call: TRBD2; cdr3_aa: CASSVASGGVIGEQFF; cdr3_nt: TGTGCCAGCAGCGTCGCTTCGGGAGGGGTCATCGGTGAGCAGTTCTTC
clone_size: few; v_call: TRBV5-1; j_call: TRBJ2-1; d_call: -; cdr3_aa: CASGLDGGRVNEQFF; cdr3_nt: TGCGCCAGCGGCTTGGATGGGGGGCGAGTCAATGAGCAGTTCTTC
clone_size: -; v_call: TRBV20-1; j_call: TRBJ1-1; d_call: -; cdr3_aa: CSVRQVNTEAFF; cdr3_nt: TGCAGTGTCAGACAGGTGAACACTGAAGCTTTCTTT
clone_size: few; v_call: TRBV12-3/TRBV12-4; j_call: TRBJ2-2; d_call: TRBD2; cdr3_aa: CASGPTSGRVSGELFF; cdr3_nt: TGTGCCAGCGGCCCGACTAGCGGGAGAGTCTCCGGGGAGCTGTTTTTT
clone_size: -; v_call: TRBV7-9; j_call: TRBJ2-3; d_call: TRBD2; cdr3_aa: CASSTGLAGDTDTQYF; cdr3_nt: TGTGCCAGCAGCACTGGACTAGCGGGAGACACAGATACGCAGTATTTT
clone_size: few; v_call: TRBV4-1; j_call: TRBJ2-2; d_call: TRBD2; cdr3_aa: CASSQDRAGAPPGELFF; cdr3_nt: TGCGCCAGCAGCCAAGATCGGGCGGGAGCGCCCCCCGGGGAGCTGTTTTTT
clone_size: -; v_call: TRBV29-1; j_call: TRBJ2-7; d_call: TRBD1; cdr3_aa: CSVEQDRGYEQYF; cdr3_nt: TGCAGCGTCGAACAGGACAGGGGCTACGAGCAGTACTTC
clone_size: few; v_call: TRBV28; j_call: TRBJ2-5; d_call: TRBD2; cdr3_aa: CASSRLAGVEETQYF; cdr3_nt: TGTGCCAGCAGCCGACTAGCGGGAGTAGAAGAGACCCAGTACTTC
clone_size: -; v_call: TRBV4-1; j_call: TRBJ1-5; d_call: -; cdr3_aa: CASSQDFSPDSSNQPQHF; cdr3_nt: TGCGCCAGCAGCCAAGATTTCTCTCCGGACAGTAGCAATCAGCCCCAGCATTTT
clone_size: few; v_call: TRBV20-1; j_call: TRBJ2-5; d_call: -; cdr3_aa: CSAPGLFEETQYF; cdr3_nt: TGCAGTGCGCCGGGACTGTTCGAAGAGACCCAGTACTTC
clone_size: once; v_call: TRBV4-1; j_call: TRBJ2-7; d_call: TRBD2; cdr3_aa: CASSQGTSGIYSYEQYF; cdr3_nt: TGCGCCAGCAGCCAAGGGACTAGCGGGATTTACTCCTACGAGCAGTACTTC
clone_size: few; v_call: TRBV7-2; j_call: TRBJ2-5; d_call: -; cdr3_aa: CASSLGGLTKETQYF; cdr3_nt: TGTGCCAGCAGCTTAGGCGGGCTCACCAAAGAGACCCAGTACTTC
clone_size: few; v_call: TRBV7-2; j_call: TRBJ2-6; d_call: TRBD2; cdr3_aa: CASRLVAGGTGANVLTF; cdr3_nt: TGTGCCAGCAGACTAGTAGCGGGAGGTACGGGGGCCAACGTCCTGACTTTC
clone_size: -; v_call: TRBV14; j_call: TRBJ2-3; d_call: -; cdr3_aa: CASSQAGAHTQYF; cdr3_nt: TGTGCCAGCAGCCAAGCCGGGGCTCATACGCAGTATTTT
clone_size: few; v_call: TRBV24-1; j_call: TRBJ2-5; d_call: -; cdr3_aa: CATSDSSGRLKETQYF; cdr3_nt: TGTGCCACCAGTGATTCGTCCGGGAGATTAAAAGAGACCCAGTACTTC
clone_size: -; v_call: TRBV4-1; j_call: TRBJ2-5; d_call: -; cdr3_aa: CASSQDQGIGEYF; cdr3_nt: TGCGCCAGCAGCCAAGATCAAGGGATAGGGGAGTACTTC
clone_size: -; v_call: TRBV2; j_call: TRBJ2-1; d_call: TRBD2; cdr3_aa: CASSFPSGIGETQHF; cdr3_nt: TGTGCCAGCAGTTTTCCTAGCGGGATAGGGGAGACCCAGCACTTC